The TCR beta chain under discussion was sequenced for a study of shared clonotypes between healthy human individuals. Study details: Per donor, CD8 memory used one plate, CD8 naive used two, CD4 memory used three and CD4 naive used three. Overall study results and limits: Relative to clonotypes present in all four donors, those not shared had lower generation probabilities. Sampling used blood alone; tissue repertoires probably differ.

Remarks on this clone: The target antigen is unknown.

Deep was the level at which the assay was run. Repertoires were generated with immunoSEQ multiplex PCR, while TCRdb's copy carries only in-frame clones and drops some. The data contain about 820,000 clones, roughly 92% of them seen just once; the ten biggest clones take up about 25%. Terminally differentiated effector memory CD45RA+ cells were excluded by CCR7 positive selection of CD45RO-negative cells. The CDR3 is 15 amino acids. In germline, CDR1 is MNHEY, CDR2 SMNVEV (reference sequence). Trimming cost V 0 bases and J 11 bases; bases outside gene matches: 7. The sample was naive CD8+ T cells sorted from blood. The source of this sequence is a man aged 30 to 45 in good health. The chain employs TRBV27 and TRBJ2-5; 12 nucleotides match TRBD2. The CDR3 here is CASSLSTLAGGDQYF. The CDR3 bases are TGTGCCAGCAGTTTATCGACACTAGCGGGAGGAGATCAGTACTTC.